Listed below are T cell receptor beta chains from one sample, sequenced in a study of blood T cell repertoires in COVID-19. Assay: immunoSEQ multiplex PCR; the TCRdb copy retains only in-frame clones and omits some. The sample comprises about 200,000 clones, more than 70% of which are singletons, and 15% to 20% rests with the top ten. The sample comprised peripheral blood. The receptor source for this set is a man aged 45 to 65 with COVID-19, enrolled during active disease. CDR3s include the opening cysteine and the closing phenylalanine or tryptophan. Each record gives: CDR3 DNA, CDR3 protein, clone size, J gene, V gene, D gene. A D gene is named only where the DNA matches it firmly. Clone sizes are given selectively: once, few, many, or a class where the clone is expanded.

CDR3nt: TGCGCCAGCAGCTTGGCTTCGGGGGGCGATGGCTACACCTTC
CDR3aa: CASSLASGGDGYTF
abundance: .
j_gene: TRBJ1-2
v_gene: TRBV5-1
d_gene: .

CDR3nt: TGTGCCAGTAGTGCCTGGGACAGGGGGCAAGAGACCCAGTACTTC
CDR3aa: CASSAWDRGQETQYF
abundance: .
j_gene: TRBJ2-5
v_gene: TRBV19
d_gene: TRBD1

CDR3nt: TGTGCCAGCAGCTTCGGGACTAGCGGGGGGGCAGGTCTGGAGACCCAGTACTTC
CDR3aa: CASSFGTSGGAGLETQYF
abundance: once
j_gene: TRBJ2-5
v_gene: TRBV5-4
d_gene: TRBD2

CDR3nt: TGTGCCAGCAGTACGCGGACAGGGGGGTATGGCTACACCTTC
CDR3aa: CASSTRTGGYGYTF
abundance: .
j_gene: TRBJ1-2
v_gene: TRBV28
d_gene: TRBD1

CDR3nt: TGTGCCAGCAGCTACCCTAGCCCTGATACGCAGTATTTT
CDR3aa: CASSYPSPDTQYF
abundance: .
j_gene: TRBJ2-3
v_gene: TRBV5-4
d_gene: .

CDR3nt: TGTGCCAGCAGCCAGGCCGGGGTGGAGCAGTACTTC
CDR3aa: CASSQAGVEQYF
abundance: few
j_gene: TRBJ2-7
v_gene: TRBV6-5
d_gene: .

CDR3nt: TGTGCCAGCAGCTTACTCGGGGGTGAAAAACTGTTTTTT
CDR3aa: CASSLLGGEKLFF
abundance: .
j_gene: TRBJ1-4
v_gene: TRBV7-9
d_gene: .

CDR3nt: TGTGCCAGTAGTCTCCACGCAGGGGGCACTGAAGCTTTCTTT
CDR3aa: CASSLHAGGTEAFF
abundance: .
j_gene: TRBJ1-1
v_gene: TRBV19
d_gene: TRBD1

CDR3nt: TGCGCCAGCAGCAGGGGACAGCAGGACTCCTACGAGCAGTACTTC
CDR3aa: CASSRGQQDSYEQYF
abundance: .
j_gene: TRBJ2-7
v_gene: TRBV5-1
d_gene: TRBD1

CDR3nt: TGTGCCAGCAGCACAGGGGATCCGGGCACCGGGGAGCTGTTTTTT
CDR3aa: CASSTGDPGTGELFF
abundance: .
j_gene: TRBJ2-2
v_gene: TRBV7-3
d_gene: TRBD1

CDR3nt: TGTGCCAGCCAACGGACAGGTGACACCAATGGCTACACCTTC
CDR3aa: CASQRTGDTNGYTF
abundance: once
j_gene: TRBJ1-2
v_gene: TRBV19
d_gene: TRBD1

CDR3nt: TGTGCCAGCTCCTCAGGGGGAGAAGAGACCCAGTACTTC
CDR3aa: CASSSGGEETQYF
abundance: few
j_gene: TRBJ2-5
v_gene: TRBV18
d_gene: TRBD1

CDR3nt: TGTGCCAGTAGCTACCAGGCCAGGGTGACCGGGGAGCTGTTTTTT
CDR3aa: CASSYQARVTGELFF
abundance: .
j_gene: TRBJ2-2
v_gene: TRBV19
d_gene: .

CDR3nt: TGTGCCAGCAGTTCACTAGGGGGCCAGGTCAGGGAGCTGTTTTTT
CDR3aa: CASSSLGGQVRELFF
abundance: .
j_gene: TRBJ2-2
v_gene: TRBV11-2
d_gene: TRBD1

CDR3nt: TGTGCCATCAGTGGACTAGCGGGTAACACAGATACGCAGTATTTT
CDR3aa: CAISGLAGNTDTQYF
abundance: .
j_gene: TRBJ2-3
v_gene: TRBV10-3
d_gene: TRBD2

CDR3nt: TGTGCCAGCAGCCCGACTAGTCACTCAGAGACCCAGTACTTC
CDR3aa: CASSPTSHSETQYF
abundance: .
j_gene: TRBJ2-5
v_gene: TRBV7-3
d_gene: .

CDR3nt: TGTGCCAGCAGCTTAGCGCAGGGGACAGTCTACGAGCAGTACTTC
CDR3aa: CASSLAQGTVYEQYF
abundance: .
j_gene: TRBJ2-7
v_gene: TRBV7-2
d_gene: TRBD1

CDR3nt: TGTGCCAGCGCACAGGGGACCACAGATACGCAGTATTTT
CDR3aa: CASAQGTTDTQYF
abundance: .
j_gene: TRBJ2-3
v_gene: TRBV4-2
d_gene: TRBD1

CDR3nt: TGTGCCAGCAGCTTAGACTTCAATGAGCAGTTCTTC
CDR3aa: CASSLDFNEQFF
abundance: .
j_gene: TRBJ2-1
v_gene: TRBV7-2
d_gene: .

CDR3nt: TGCAGCGGGACCCAGGGCCCAGGTCAGCCCCAGCATTTT
CDR3aa: CSGTQGPGQPQHF
abundance: .
j_gene: TRBJ1-5
v_gene: TRBV29-1
d_gene: .

CDR3nt: TGCGCCAGCAGCCAAGATAATAGTGCAAGAGGAAACACCATATATTTT
CDR3aa: CASSQDNSARGNTIYF
abundance: .
j_gene: TRBJ1-3
v_gene: TRBV4-3
d_gene: .

CDR3nt: TGTGCCTCCGCCTCAGGATTCGGCTATGGCTACACCTTC
CDR3aa: CASASGFGYGYTF
abundance: .
j_gene: TRBJ1-2
v_gene: TRBV30
d_gene: .

CDR3nt: TGTGCCAGCTCACCACCCGCCGGGGGGGGTAGCACTGAAGCTTTCTTT
CDR3aa: CASSPPAGGGSTEAFF
abundance: .
j_gene: TRBJ1-1
v_gene: TRBV18
d_gene: .

CDR3nt: TGCGCCAGCAGTCGGGGAACCAATCAGCCCCAGCATTTT
CDR3aa: CASSRGTNQPQHF
abundance: .
j_gene: TRBJ1-5
v_gene: TRBV5-1
d_gene: .

CDR3nt: TGTGCCAGCAGCCAAGAGGGGGACAGGGCCGCTGGAAACACCATATATTTT
CDR3aa: CASSQEGDRAAGNTIYF
abundance: .
j_gene: TRBJ1-3
v_gene: TRBV3-1/TRBV3-2
d_gene: TRBD1

CDR3nt: TGCAGCGTTGACCAGGGGGCTACCTATGGCTACACCTTC
CDR3aa: CSVDQGATYGYTF
abundance: .
j_gene: TRBJ1-2
v_gene: TRBV29-1
d_gene: TRBD1

CDR3nt: TGTGCCAGTGCGGGGTCGAACACCGGGGAGCTGTTTTTT
CDR3aa: CASAGSNTGELFF
abundance: .
j_gene: TRBJ2-2
v_gene: TRBV28
d_gene: .

CDR3nt: TGCAGCGTAACAGGGGGCGCCGAGACCCAGTACTTC
CDR3aa: CSVTGGAETQYF
abundance: .
j_gene: TRBJ2-5
v_gene: TRBV29-1
d_gene: TRBD1

CDR3nt: TGTGCCAGCAGCTTAGGAGGCGCGGGTAGCGGGGTAGATACGCAGTATTTT
CDR3aa: CASSLGGAGSGVDTQYF
abundance: .
j_gene: TRBJ2-3
v_gene: TRBV7-2
d_gene: TRBD2

CDR3nt: TGTGCCAGCAGCAAGCTAGCGGGAGCTGGTACAGATACGCAGTATTTT
CDR3aa: CASSKLAGAGTDTQYF
abundance: .
j_gene: TRBJ2-3
v_gene: TRBV5-5
d_gene: TRBD2

CDR3nt: TGTGCCAGTAGCCAAGGACTAGCGGCCGTGCAAAGAGGGGACAATGAGCAGTTCTTC
CDR3aa: CASSQGLAAVQRGDNEQFF
abundance: .
j_gene: TRBJ2-1
v_gene: TRBV19
d_gene: TRBD2

CDR3nt: TGTGCCAGCAGCACCGGACAGGGTACCGGCGAGCAGTACTTC
CDR3aa: CASSTGQGTGEQYF
abundance: .
j_gene: TRBJ2-7
v_gene: TRBV7-2
d_gene: TRBD1

CDR3nt: TGTGCCAGTAGTGTCCAACAGGGGGGGAATTCACCCCTCCACTTT
CDR3aa: CASSVQQGGNSPLHF
abundance: .
j_gene: TRBJ1-6
v_gene: TRBV19
d_gene: TRBD1

CDR3nt: TGTGCCAGCAGCTTAGCCGCCGGCGGTTGGGACTATGGCTACACCTTC
CDR3aa: CASSLAAGGWDYGYTF
abundance: once
j_gene: TRBJ1-2
v_gene: TRBV7-9
d_gene: .

CDR3nt: TGTGCCAGCTCACCAGCAGGGGACACTGAAGCTTTCTTT
CDR3aa: CASSPAGDTEAFF
abundance: .
j_gene: TRBJ1-1
v_gene: TRBV18
d_gene: .

CDR3nt: TGCGCCAGCAGCCCTAATGTGGGGGGTCAAATAATATACAATGAGCAGTTCTTC
CDR3aa: CASSPNVGGQIIYNEQFF
abundance: .
j_gene: TRBJ2-1
v_gene: TRBV5-1
d_gene: .

CDR3nt: TGTGCCAGTAGTCCGAGGGACAGGAACACTGAAGCTTTCTTT
CDR3aa: CASSPRDRNTEAFF
abundance: .
j_gene: TRBJ1-1
v_gene: TRBV19
d_gene: TRBD1

CDR3nt: TGTGCCAGCTCACTGGGACAGGGAAGTCAGCCCCAGCATTTT
CDR3aa: CASSLGQGSQPQHF
abundance: few
j_gene: TRBJ1-5
v_gene: TRBV18
d_gene: TRBD1

CDR3nt: TGCAGCGCTCTATTACAGGGCGCAGATACGCAGTATTTT
CDR3aa: CSALLQGADTQYF
abundance: .
j_gene: TRBJ2-3
v_gene: TRBV29-1
d_gene: .

CDR3nt: TGTGCCAGCAGCACCCGCCGGGACAGCCTCTCCTACGAGCAGTACTTC
CDR3aa: CASSTRRDSLSYEQYF
abundance: .
j_gene: TRBJ2-7
v_gene: TRBV7-9
d_gene: TRBD1

CDR3nt: TGTGCCAGCAGCTTGGAACGGAGTGACTCTGGGGCCAACGTCCTGACTTTC
CDR3aa: CASSLERSDSGANVLTF
abundance: .
j_gene: TRBJ2-6
v_gene: TRBV5-6
d_gene: .

CDR3nt: TGTGCCAGCAGCTTAAACTTGGACAGCTCTGGAAACACCATATATTTT
CDR3aa: CASSLNLDSSGNTIYF
abundance: .
j_gene: TRBJ1-3
v_gene: TRBV11-2
d_gene: .

CDR3nt: TGTGCCAGCAGCTCGCTGATAGGACTAGCGGTCTACGAGCAGTACTTC
CDR3aa: CASSSLIGLAVYEQYF
abundance: .
j_gene: TRBJ2-7
v_gene: TRBV5-6
d_gene: TRBD2

CDR3nt: TGTGCCAGCAGTGAAGGGGACAGGGTGTCCTACGAGCAGTACTTC
CDR3aa: CASSEGDRVSYEQYF
abundance: .
j_gene: TRBJ2-7
v_gene: TRBV2
d_gene: TRBD1

CDR3nt: TGTGCCAGCAGTGAGGGACACAGTGGGACCCAGTACTTC
CDR3aa: CASSEGHSGTQYF
abundance: .
j_gene: TRBJ2-5
v_gene: TRBV6-2/TRBV6-3
d_gene: .

CDR3nt: TGTGCCATCGGGACAGAGCTAACCTACGAGCAGTACTTC
CDR3aa: CAIGTELTYEQYF
abundance: once
j_gene: TRBJ2-7
v_gene: TRBV10-3
d_gene: TRBD1

CDR3nt: TGTGCCAGCAGCGCCGGACAGGGAAGGGGAAGACAAGAGACCCAGTACTTC
CDR3aa: CASSAGQGRGRQETQYF
abundance: .
j_gene: TRBJ2-5
v_gene: TRBV9
d_gene: TRBD1

CDR3nt: TGTGCCAGCAGCATTCGGACTAGCGGCGAGCAGTTCTTC
CDR3aa: CASSIRTSGEQFF
abundance: .
j_gene: TRBJ2-1
v_gene: TRBV9
d_gene: TRBD2

CDR3nt: TGTGCCAGCAGCCAAGGATGGACTGTGGGTACTGAAGCTTTCTTT
CDR3aa: CASSQGWTVGTEAFF
abundance: .
j_gene: TRBJ1-1
v_gene: TRBV9
d_gene: .

CDR3nt: TGTGCCACCAGCAGAGATAGGGGGTCCTACGAGCAGTACTTC
CDR3aa: CATSRDRGSYEQYF
abundance: .
j_gene: TRBJ2-7
v_gene: TRBV15
d_gene: .

CDR3nt: TGCAGCGTTGATCGACAGGGGGTTCTCTATGGCTACACCTTC
CDR3aa: CSVDRQGVLYGYTF
abundance: once
j_gene: TRBJ1-2
v_gene: TRBV29-1
d_gene: TRBD1

CDR3nt: TGTGCCAGCAGCATAGGGCGGGATGAAAAACTGTTTTTT
CDR3aa: CASSIGRDEKLFF
abundance: once
j_gene: TRBJ1-4
v_gene: TRBV9
d_gene: .

CDR3nt: TGTGCCACCAGTGGACTATACGAGCAGTACTTC
CDR3aa: CATSGLYEQYF
abundance: .
j_gene: TRBJ2-7
v_gene: TRBV24-1
d_gene: .

CDR3nt: TGTGCCTTCGAGCGGGGGACTAGCACAGATACGCAGTATTTT
CDR3aa: CAFERGTSTDTQYF
abundance: .
j_gene: TRBJ2-3
v_gene: TRBV30
d_gene: TRBD2

CDR3nt: TGTGCCAGCGGACAGCGGAATGAAAAACTGTTTTTT
CDR3aa: CASGQRNEKLFF
abundance: .
j_gene: TRBJ1-4
v_gene: TRBV28
d_gene: .

CDR3nt: TGTGCCATAGAGGGGGCCGGGATCGATGAGCAGTTCTTC
CDR3aa: CAIEGAGIDEQFF
abundance: .
j_gene: TRBJ2-1
v_gene: TRBV7-9
d_gene: TRBD1